What follows are 6 T cell receptor beta chains derived from one specimen sequenced in a study of blood T cell repertoires in COVID-19. Data came from immunoSEQ multiplex PCR; TCRdb stores just in-frame clones and leaves some out. Of about 210,000 clones listed, 83% were seen once; the top ten hold 2% to 3%. Input material: peripheral blood. The source is a woman between 40 and 55 years old with active or convalescent COVID-19.

This sequence joins TRBV2 and TRBJ2-5; a possible D gene is TRBD2 (5 bases). CDR1 and CDR2 (germline): SNHLY, FYNNEI. The CDR3 has 16 amino acids. The V end was cut by 7 bases, the J end by 1 base, with 19 bases between. CDR3 nucleotides: TGTGCCAGCACCCCAGCGGCAAGCGGACGCCAAGAGACCCAGTACTTC. It translates to CASTPAASGRQETQYF.

The J gene is TRBJ2-3, the V gene TRBV7-9; tentatively, D is TRBD2 (6 bases). CDR3 length equals 17 residues. V lost 5 bases and J lost 2, with 20 bases in between. Germline assignment: CDR1 SEHNR and CDR2 FQNEAQ (reference sequence). The CDR3 nucleotides read TGTGCCAGCAGCCCCCGCCCCGCCCAGCGGGCCACAGATACGCAGTATTTT. This sequence encodes CASSPRPAQRATDTQYF.

The chain is built from TRBV24-1 and TRBJ2-2; D is unclear. CDR1 and CDR2 (germline): KGHDR, SFDVKD. V shed 5 bases and J shed 0 bases, with 9 bases lying between them. CDR3 length: 15 amino acids. This chain's CDR3 is CATSGSFPNTGELFF. The CDR3 region has the DNA TGTGCCACCAGTGGGAGCTTTCCGAACACCGGGGAGCTGTTTTTT.

V gene TRBV6-5 combines with J gene TRBJ1-3; possible D gene TRBD1, 5 bases. The CDR3 spans 15 residues. Deletions cut 0 bases from V and 3 bases from J, with 9 bases between. The germline V gene encodes CDR1 MNHEY and CDR2 SVGAGI. The CDR3 protein is CASSYSIQVGNTIYF. The CDR3 DNA follows: TGTGCCAGCAGTTACTCGATACAGGTTGGAAACACCATATATTTT.

The chain carries TRBV3-1 (or the pseudogene TRBV3-2) and TRBJ1-2; perhaps TRBD1 as D (5 bases). Germline lookup yields CDR1 LGHDT and CDR2 YNNKEL (reference sequence). V gave up 4 bases and J gave up 0 bases, with 15 bases separating them. The CDR3 length is 16 residues. The CDR3 bases are TGTGCCAGCAGCCGGGTCGACAGAGAGACTAACTATGGCTACACCTTC. Translation gives CASSRVDRETNYGYTF.

V and J are TRBV6-5 and TRBJ2-4, with D unclear. CDR1 is MNHEY and CDR2 is SVGAGI in the germline V gene. The CDR3 has 16 residues. Trimming cost V 2 bases and J 0 bases, with 11 bases left between them. CDR3 sequence reads: CASSYGVSLAKNIQYF. DNA of the CDR3: TGTGCCAGCAGTTACGGAGTCAGTTTAGCCAAAAACATTCAGTACTTC.